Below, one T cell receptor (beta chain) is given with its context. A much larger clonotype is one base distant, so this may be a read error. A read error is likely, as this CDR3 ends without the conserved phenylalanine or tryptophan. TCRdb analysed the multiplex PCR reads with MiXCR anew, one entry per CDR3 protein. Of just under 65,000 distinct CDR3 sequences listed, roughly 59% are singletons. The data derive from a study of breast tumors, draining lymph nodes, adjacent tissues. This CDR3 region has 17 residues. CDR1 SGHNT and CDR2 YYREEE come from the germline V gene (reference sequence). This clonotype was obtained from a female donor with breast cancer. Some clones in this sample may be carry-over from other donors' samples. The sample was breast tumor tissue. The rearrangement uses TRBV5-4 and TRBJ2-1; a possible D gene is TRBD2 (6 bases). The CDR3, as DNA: TGTGCCGGCAGCTTCGCTCCGGGCGGGACTTTGTACAATGAGCAGTTCATC. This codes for CAGSFAPGGTLYNEQFI.